A selection of T cell receptor beta chains follows, all from one sample in a study of blood T cell repertoires in COVID-19. The repertoire was sequenced with immunoSEQ multiplex PCR; TCRdb's copy has only in-frame clones and lacks some. The data contain around 330,000 clones, about 92% of them seen just once; the ten biggest clones take up roughly 2.6%. Material: PBMCs or T cells enriched from blood (not recorded which). These TCRs come from a man in his sixties who had recovered from COVID-19. Each CDR3 is given with its conserved first and last residue. A D gene is named only where the DNA matches it firmly. Clone size is stated in some rows and not others, as once, few, many or a class when expanded.

TRBD1	TRBV7-9	NA	TRBJ2-5	TGTGCCAGTACCCAAGACAGGGAGTGGGAGACCCAGTACTTC	CASTQDREWETQYF
TRBD2	TRBV19	NA	TRBJ2-3	TGTGCCAGTAGTAGACTAGCGGGGACGGGTGATACGCAGTATTTT	CASSRLAGTGDTQYF
TRBD2	TRBV19	few	TRBJ2-7	TGTGCCAGTAGTTGGGGGACTAGCGGTTCCTACGAGCAGTACTTC	CASSWGTSGSYEQYF
TRBD2	TRBV6-6	NA	TRBJ2-5	TGTGCCAGCAGTTACTCGCCGGGAGGCGTGCAAGAGACCCAGTACTTC	CASSYSPGGVQETQYF
NA	TRBV4-2	NA	TRBJ1-4	TGTGCCAGCAGCCAAGATCTTGTCGGGGGGAGGGATGAAAAACTGTTTTTT	CASSQDLVGGRDEKLFF
NA	TRBV2	NA	TRBJ2-7	TGTGCCAGCACTCGTCCGACAGTATCCTCCTACGAGCAGTACTTC	CASTRPTVSSYEQYF
TRBD2	TRBV10-3	NA	TRBJ2-2	TGTGCCATCAGTGAGGCCAGCGGGGGGCCGAACACCGGGGAGCTGTTTTTT	CAISEASGGPNTGELFF
NA	TRBV6-5	NA	TRBJ1-1	TGTGCCAGCAGTCCCTCAGGGCCAGGGGACACTGAAGCTTTCTTT	CASSPSGPGDTEAFF
NA	TRBV11-2	NA	TRBJ2-7	TGTGCCAGCAGCTTGGTGGGAAGAACAGGGCCCAGGAGCTCCTACGAGCAGTACTTC	CASSLVGRTGPRSSYEQYF
NA	TRBV6-5	NA	TRBJ2-1	TGTGCCAGCCCATCATGGGAGGATGAGCAGTTCTTC	CASPSWEDEQFF
TRBD2	TRBV15	NA	TRBJ2-1	TGTGCCACCAGCCGGGGGGGGCTCTCCTACAATGAGCAGTTCTTC	CATSRGGLSYNEQFF
TRBD1	TRBV2	NA	TRBJ1-5	TGTGCCAGCAGTGAAGTGGGACAGGGGATGGGGCAGCCCCAGCATTTT	CASSEVGQGMGQPQHF
NA	TRBV6-2/TRBV6-3	NA	TRBJ2-5	TGTGCCAGCAGTTTTCGGGGGGCCGGGGGAGAGACCCAGTACTTC	CASSFRGAGGETQYF
NA	TRBV15	NA	TRBJ1-2	TGTGCCACCAGCAGAGGACAGGCGTTCGGCTACACCTTC	CATSRGQAFGYTF
TRBD2	TRBV29-1	once	TRBJ2-1	TGCAGCGTTGGCAGCGGGAGGATCTACAATGAGCAGTTCTTC	CSVGSGRIYNEQFF
NA	TRBV7-9	NA	TRBJ2-5	TGTGCCAGCAGCTTAGTGGGCGCAGAGACCCAGTACTTC	CASSLVGAETQYF
NA	TRBV7-9	NA	TRBJ1-6	TGTGCCAGCACCCCGCGAGGCGAAGAGCCCCTCCACTTT	CASTPRGEEPLHF
NA	TRBV3-1/TRBV3-2	once	TRBJ1-3	TGTGCCAGCGGGGAGACCTCTGGAAACACCATATATTTT	CASGETSGNTIYF
NA	TRBV3-1/TRBV3-2	NA	TRBJ2-6	TGTGCCAGCAGCCAAACCCCAGGGGCTGGGGCCAACGTCCTGACTTTC	CASSQTPGAGANVLTF
TRBD1	TRBV7-9	once	TRBJ2-3	TGTGCCAGCAGCTCCAAGACAGGGCGCACAGATACGCAGTATTTT	CASSSKTGRTDTQYF
NA	TRBV5-1	NA	TRBJ2-5	TGCGCCAGCAGCTTTGGAGCGGAGACCCAGTACTTC	CASSFGAETQYF
NA	TRBV7-3	NA	TRBJ2-3	TGTGCCAGCGTCGAGCGGGGACAAGATACGCAGTATTTT	CASVERGQDTQYF
TRBD1	TRBV5-4	NA	TRBJ1-5	TGTGCCAGCAGCTCTGACAGGGGTGGCAATCAGCCCCAGCATTTT	CASSSDRGGNQPQHF
TRBD1	TRBV19	NA	TRBJ2-2	TGTGCCAGTACCCTCAGGGGGCATGACACCGGGGAGCTGTTTTTT	CASTLRGHDTGELFF
NA	TRBV5-4	NA	TRBJ2-3	TGTGCCAGCAGCCCACCGGGACTCACAGATACGCAGTATTTT	CASSPPGLTDTQYF
TRBD2	TRBV5-1	NA	TRBJ2-5	TGCGCCAGCAGCTTACCACTAGCGAGACAAGAGACCCAGTACTTC	CASSLPLARQETQYF
NA	TRBV10-2	NA	TRBJ1-2	TGCGCCAGCAGTGAGTTGAGAGATGGCTACACCTTC	CASSELRDGYTF
TRBD1	TRBV9	NA	TRBJ1-2	TGTGCCAGCAGCGTTGAGGGACAGGGATACTATGGCTACACCTTC	CASSVEGQGYYGYTF
TRBD1	TRBV6-5	once	TRBJ1-2	TGTGCCAGCAGTCCCGACAGGGGGCAGGGCTACACCTTC	CASSPDRGQGYTF